The source of this TCR beta chain is a study of T cell repertoires in cytomegalovirus infection. Study information: Both a matching HLA type and CMV infection were indicated by public TCR beta signatures. Findings of the study overall: Individuals carrying CMV plus the relevant HLA were identified by cumulative frequency of public TCR beta families. Dominating the ex vivo response were HLA-C-restricted CMV-specific TCR beta clonotypes.

This clonotype was observed a few times. No antigen is known for it. Germline values: CDR1 MDHEN, CDR2 SYDVKM. The CDR3 runs to 16 residues. V was clipped by 5 bases and J by 3 bases; unmatched bases: 7. TCRdb re-called the reads through MiXCR, storing one row per CDR3 protein. The table records 68,000 or so distinct CDR3 sequences, more than 20% of them present only once. This receptor was taken from a human donor in good health (CMV status not recorded). Some clones in this sample may be carry-over from other donors' samples. Sequences were obtained from PBMCs, sequenced either directly or after in vitro stimulation (not recorded which). V is TRBV28 and J is TRBJ2-3, with 11 bases matching TRBD1. The CDR3 region is CASSPPGQGGTDTQYF. The CDR3 bases are TGTGCCAGCAGTCCTCCGGGACAGGGGGGGACAGATACGCAGTATTTT.